The next 4 T cell receptor beta chains were all read from a single sample in a study of cytomegalovirus exposure and HLA in healthy donors. The PCR employed 60 Vbeta primers together with 13 Jbeta primers. The assay was immunoSEQ multiplex PCR, and TCRdb's table has in-frame clones only and misses some. The sample contains 130,000 or so clones, around 80% of which appear only once. The material sequenced was PBMCs. These receptors all stem from a man between 18 and 35 years old in good health and CMV-seropositive.

The V gene is TRBV7-9, the J gene TRBJ1-3, with 8 bases matching TRBD1. This CDR3 contains 19 residues. Germline V gene lookup returns CDR1 SEHNR and CDR2 FQNEAQ (reference sequence). V was pared by 4 bases and J by 0 bases, with 14 bases of the junction left unmatched. Written as DNA, the CDR3 is TGTGCCAGCAGCTCCGCTCTCAGGGGGCCCCATCGCTCTGGAAACACCATATATTTT. It codes for CASSSALRGPHRSGNTIYF.

CDR3 bases: TGTGCCAGCAGCTGGACTAGCGGGAGCGAGCAGTACTTC. This encodes CASSWTSGSEQYF. The chain couples TRBV11-2 to TRBJ2-7; 13 bases line up with TRBD2. The trim removed 4 bases at V and 6 bases at J, leaving 0 bases unmatched. This CDR3 is built from 13 residues. CDR1 SGHAT and CDR2 FQNNGV come from the germline V gene.

The genes are TRBV7-6 and TRBJ2-3; D is unclear. This CDR3 is built from 13 residues. CDR1 is SGHVS, CDR2 FNYEAQ, per germline. Trimming left V 6 bases short and J 1 base short, with 8 bases between. In nucleotides, the CDR3 is TGTGCCAGCAGTTCCCCTGGCACAGATACGCAGTATTTT. The encoded protein is CASSSPGTDTQYF.

The V and J genes are TRBV19 and TRBJ1-5, with D maybe TRBD1 (5 bases). CDR3 length: 17 amino acids. V was cut by 1 base and J by 6 bases, with 19 bases left in between. Germline V gene lookup returns CDR1 LNHDA and CDR2 SQIVND (reference sequence). The CDR3 sequence is CASSIGWEGRGAQPQHF. The CDR3 nucleotides read TGTGCCAGTAGTATAGGATGGGAAGGGCGCGGGGCTCAGCCCCAGCATTTT.